The next 25 T cell receptor beta chains were all read from a single sample in a study of technical replicates of blood from a few donors (dated by TCRdb to about 2017). The library was made by the immunoSEQ multiplex PCR assay. The immuneACCESS repertoire file appears here via TCRdb, limited to in-frame rearrangements. These files lack a portion of the clones; in checked studies, under half of the deficit traces to unresolved V genes, and the cause of the others is not known. The table for this sample lists under 80,000 clones; more than 85% of them were counted only once. Together, the top ten hold roughly 0.37% of the sample. Sequenced: T cells isolated from PBMCs. The receptor source for this set is a human donor in good health. Some clones in this sample may be carry-over from other donors' samples.

The chain links TRBV11-3 to TRBJ2-7; 10 bases map to TRBD1. CDR3 size: 15 residues. Germline loops: CDR1 SGHNT, CDR2 YENEEA. V lost 5 bases to trimming and J lost 5 bases; unmatched junction nucleotides: 9. This CDR3 reads CASSGRTGGINEQYF. The CDR3 bases are TGTGCCAGCAGCGGTCGGACAGGGGGAATCAACGAGCAGTACTTC.

In nucleotides, the CDR3 is TGCGCCAGCAGCCCGTTTCCTAGCGATATGGGCACAGATACGCAGTATTTT. Translation: CASSPFPSDMGTDTQYF. The V and J genes are TRBV4-3 and TRBJ2-3, with D perhaps matching TRBD2 (6 bases). The CDR3 is 17 amino acids. The germline gives CDR1 LGHNA, CDR2 YSLEER. Trimming cost V 4 bases and J 1 base, with 18 bases left between them.

The chain links TRBV21-1 to TRBJ2-5; the table's D call of TRBD2 was not tested on the DNA. TRBV21-1 is described as a pseudogene. The CDR3 loop spans 11 amino acids. CDR3 region: CASSTQETQYF. CDR3 in DNA: TGTGCCAGCAGCACTCAAGAGACCCAGTACTTC.

The V and J genes are TRBV20-1 and TRBJ2-7; the D is unclear. The CDR3 is made up of 11 amino acids. V was cut by 6 bases and J by 1 base, with 7 bases left in between. CDR1 is DFQATT and CDR2 is SNEGSKA in the germline V gene (reference sequence). The CDR3 region is CSAGYSYEQYF. DNA for the CDR3: TGCAGTGCGGGCTATTCCTACGAGCAGTACTTC.

This sequence joins TRBV4-3 and TRBJ2-1, with 13 nucleotides matching TRBD2. The ends lost 0 bases at V and 4 bases at J; junction bases unmatched: 3. CDR3 length: 17 residues. Per germline, CDR1 LGHNA and CDR2 YSLEER. This chain's CDR3 is CASSQEGLAGPYNEQFF. Written as DNA, the CDR3 is TGCGCCAGCAGCCAAGAGGGACTAGCGGGACCATACAATGAGCAGTTCTTC.

This clone was seen just once. The chain recombines TRBV18 with TRBJ2-7; 11 bases align to TRBD1. The CDR3 has 12 amino acids. The germline CDR1 and CDR2 sequences are KGHSH and LQKENI. V shed 6 bases and J 6 bases; nucleotides not matched to a gene: 1. Written as DNA, the CDR3 is TGTGCCAGCTCCGGGACAGGGGGCGAGCAGTACTTC. Its translation: CASSGTGGEQYF.

For the CDR3, the DNA is TGCGCCAGCAGCCAACTAGCGGGGGGCACAGATACGCAGTATTTT. Translation gives CASSQLAGGTDTQYF. This rearrangement joins TRBV4-3 to TRBJ2-3; 10 bases match TRBD2. This CDR3 is 15 amino acids long. With 2 bases clipped from V and 1 base from J, the junction kept 0 bases outside the gene matches. CDR1 and CDR2 from the germline V gene are LGHNA and YSLEER.

This clone was detected once. The chain combines TRBV6-5 with TRBJ2-3; 10 bases align to TRBD2. This CDR3 has 15 residues. Germline-derived CDR1 and CDR2 are MNHEY and SVGAGI. J gave up 4 bases and V 3 bases, and 4 bases lay outside the gene matches. In DNA form, the CDR3 reads TGTGCCAGCAGTTATGCTAGCGGGAGCGCAGATACGCAGTATTTT. This gives the protein CASSYASGSADTQYF.

The rearrangement uses TRBV14 and TRBJ2-1, with a weak D call TRBD1 (5 bases). CDR3 length: 17 residues. V lost 0 bases and J lost 8, with 20 bases in between. CDR1 and CDR2 (germline): SGHDN, FVKESK. The DNA of the CDR3 is TGTGCCAGCAGCCAAGAGGGGTACTGGGGTGGGGCACATGAGCAGTTCTTC. It yields the protein CASSQEGYWGGAHEQFF.

The gene calls are TRBV19 and TRBJ1-1, with a tentative D call TRBD1 (5 bases). The V end was cut by 2 bases, the J end by 5 bases, with 15 bases between. In germline, CDR1 is LNHDA, CDR2 SQIVND (reference sequence). CDR3 size: 15 residues. The CDR3 bases are TGTGCCAGTAGTATATTTTCGGTCGGGGGGACTGAAGCTTTCTTT. It translates to CASSIFSVGGTEAFF.

The chain employs TRBV9 and TRBJ2-2; the D is unclear. CDR1 and CDR2 from the germline V gene are SGDLS and YYNGEE. The germline V and J ends were trimmed by 10 bases and 2 bases, with 15 bases remaining between them. The CDR3 sequence is 14 residues long. For the CDR3, the DNA is TGTGCCGGATCAACTCGGGTTAACACCGGGGAGCTGTTTTTT. Its translation: CAGSTRVNTGELFF. Together with reference TRBV9 and TRBJ2-2, the CDR3 gives the full variable domain: DSGVTQTPKHLITATGQRVTLRCSPRSGDLSVYWYQQSLDQGLQFLIQYYNGEERAKGNILERFSAQQFPDLHSELNLSSLELGDSALYFCAGSTRVNTGELFFGEGSRLTVL.

This clone was found once. This sequence joins TRBV18 and TRBJ1-5, with D maybe TRBD1 (6 bases). This CDR3 has 13 amino acids. V shed 5 bases and J shed 8 bases, with 13 bases lying between them. The germline V gene encodes CDR1 KGHSH and CDR2 LQKENI. CDR3 residues: CASSVQGAEPQHF. CDR3 nucleotides: TGTGCCAGCTCAGTACAGGGCGCGGAGCCCCAGCATTTT.

The table lists this clone with a few counts. The rearrangement joins TRBV19 to TRBJ1-1, with TRBD1 matching 8 bases. CDR3 length: 15 residues. The germline gives CDR1 LNHDA, CDR2 SQIVND (reference sequence). With 6 bases clipped from V and 0 bases from J, the junction kept 6 bases outside the gene matches. The CDR3 spells CASRKGQAMNTEAFF. In DNA, the CDR3 is TGTGCCAGTAGAAAGGGACAGGCGATGAACACTGAAGCTTTCTTT.

The chain links TRBV27 to TRBJ2-7; TRBD1 matches 7 bases. CDR1 is MNHEY, CDR2 SMNVEV, per germline (reference sequence). The ends lost 5 bases at V and 7 bases at J; junction bases unmatched: 8. This CDR3 has 13 residues. As DNA, the CDR3 is TGTGCCAGCAGTCCCGGGACAGCGAGGGAGCAGTACTTC. It encodes CASSPGTAREQYF.

Concerning this clone itself: The junction departs from germline at one end; a sequencing error may be responsible. V gene TRBV7-7 combines with J gene TRBJ2-7; 9 positions agree with TRBD1. The germline V gene encodes CDR1 SSHAT and CDR2 FNYEAQ (reference sequence). The CDR3 spans 15 residues. The CDR3 sequence is CASSLGTGPSYEQYF. CDR3 bases: TGTGCTAGCAGCTTGGGGACAGGGCCCTCCTACGAGCAGTACTTC.

Note on this clone: The junction differs from germline at one of its ends, possibly a read error. This chain uses TRBV7-7 with TRBJ2-2, with 7 nucleotides matching TRBD2. CDR3 length equals 16 residues. CDR1 is SSHAT, CDR2 FNYEAQ, per germline (reference sequence). CDR3 in DNA: TGTGCTAGCAGCTTAACCGGAGCGGGGCCCGCCGGGGAGCTGTTTTTT. As protein: CASSLTGAGPAGELFF.

This clone was observed a single time. V usage is TRBV6-5 and J usage is TRBJ2-7; 8 bases map to TRBD1. From germline, CDR1 is MNHEY and CDR2 SVGAGI. The CDR3 is made up of 14 amino acids. V was pared by 10 bases and J by 2 bases, with 10 bases of the junction left unmatched. CDR3 loop: CATSKQGGPYEQYF. CDR3 nucleotides: TGTGCCACCTCTAAACAGGGGGGACCCTACGAGCAGTACTTC.

The chain recombines TRBV9 with TRBJ2-7; 7 positions match TRBD2. Germline loops: CDR1 SGDLS, CDR2 YYNGEE. Trimming cost V 1 base and J 3 bases; bases outside gene matches: 7. This CDR3 spans 15 amino acids. DNA for the CDR3: TGTGCCAGCAGCGTAAGTGGGGCTAGCGGCTACGAGCAGTACTTC. This translates into CASSVSGASGYEQYF.

The genes are TRBV19 and TRBJ1-2; 10 bases are shared with TRBD1. With 6 bases clipped from V and 4 bases from J, the junction kept 5 bases outside the gene matches. Germline loops: CDR1 LNHDA, CDR2 SQIVND (reference sequence). There are 14 residues in the CDR3. CDR3 nucleotide sequence: TGTGCCAGTAGACAGACAGGGGGCGGCTATGGCTACACCTTC. Amino acid sequence: CASRQTGGGYGYTF.

V is TRBV19 and J is TRBJ1-4, with D maybe TRBD1 (5 bases). The length of the CDR3 is 15 residues. Trimming left V 6 bases short and J 4 bases short, with 15 bases between. The germline V gene encodes CDR1 LNHDA and CDR2 SQIVND (reference sequence). CDR3 in amino acids: CASSPGGANNEKLFF. Here the CDR3 DNA reads TGTGCCAGTAGCCCCGGTGGGGCAAATAATGAAAAACTGTTTTTT.

A single count supports this clone. The CDR3 is CASSFSAGGPNTGELFF. The CDR3, as DNA: TGTGCCAGCAGTTTTTCTGCGGGGGGGCCGAACACCGGGGAGCTGTTTTTT. The chain couples TRBV7-9 to TRBJ2-2; 9 nucleotides line up with TRBD2. Trimming at V came to 6 bases and at J to 0 bases, leaving 8 bases not matched to a gene. Germline CDR1 reads SEHNR; CDR2 reads FQNEAQ (reference sequence). The CDR3 runs 17 residues. Looking up the rest from reference TRBV7-9 and TRBJ2-2 gives the full variable domain: DTGVSQNPRHKITKRGQNVTFRCDPISEHNRLYWYRQTLGQGPEFLTYFQNEAQLEKSRLLSDRFSAERPKGSFSTLEIQRTEQGDSAMYLCASSFSAGGPNTGELFFGEGSRLTVL.

This clone was seen a single time. The V and J genes are TRBV10-3 and TRBJ2-3, with D perhaps TRBD2 (6 bases). Per germline, CDR1 ENHRY and CDR2 SYGVKD. The CDR3 is made up of 14 amino acids. With 2 bases removed from V and 6 bases from J, the gap between germline ends came to 12 bases. CDR3 amino acids: CAISEKGGSDTQYF. The CDR3 DNA is TGTGCCATCAGTGAGAAGGGAGGAAGTGATACGCAGTATTTT.

The V call is TRBV10-2, the J call TRBJ2-5; the D is unclear. Deletions cut 2 bases from V and 5 bases from J, with 6 bases between. The length of the CDR3 is 12 residues. CDR1 is WSHSY and CDR2 is SAAADI in the germline V gene. The CDR3 loop reads CASSENMETQYF. The CDR3 nucleotides read TGCGCCAGCAGTGAGAATATGGAGACCCAGTACTTC.

The genes are TRBV19 and TRBJ2-7, with 7 positions matching TRBD1. The CDR3 is 14 residues long. The ends lost 4 bases at V and 4 bases at J; junction bases unmatched: 7. Germline CDR1 and CDR2: LNHDA and SQIVND (reference sequence). The CDR3 sequence: CASSSTGDLYEQYF. In DNA form, the CDR3 reads TGTGCCAGTAGTAGTACAGGGGACCTTTACGAGCAGTACTTC.

J is TRBJ2-7 and V is TRBV29-1; the D gene is possibly TRBD1 (6 bases). In germline, CDR1 is SQVTM, CDR2 ANQGSEA. V was trimmed by 6 bases and J by 7 bases, leaving 19 bases between them. The CDR3 consists of 13 residues. CDR3: CSVDRDNNGEQYF. In nucleotides, the CDR3 is TGCAGCGTGGACCGGGACAACAACGGGGAGCAGTACTTC.